This T cell receptor (beta chain) was retrieved from a study of OX40 agonist ivuxolimab in advanced cancers. Study-level findings and limits: Expanded peripheral T cell antigen specificity was not determined. At doses 0.1 to 3.0 mg/kg, CD4+ and CD8+ clones expanded.

The germline gives CDR1 ENHRY, CDR2 SYGVKD. The CDR3 contains 14 residues. V lost 6 bases and J lost 4; bases outside the gene matches: 5. Assay: immunoSEQ multiplex PCR; the TCRdb copy retains only in-frame clones and omits some. This table holds 40,000 or so clones, around nine tenths found once. Turning to this clone: What it recognizes is unknown.

Specimen: CD4+ or CD8+ T cells sorted from blood, collected in a trial of the OX40 agonist ivuxolimab. This clonotype was sampled from an adult with an advanced solid tumor such as melanoma, head and neck, liver or kidney cancer. The chain has TRBV10-3 and TRBJ2-3; 9 bases line up with TRBD1. CDR3 amino acids: CAIRGQGGPDTQYF. Written as DNA, the CDR3 is TGTGCCATCAGGGGACAGGGTGGTCCAGATACGCAGTATTTT.